These 9 T cell receptor beta chains were sequenced from one sample in a study of T cell repertoires in cytomegalovirus infection. In TCRdb, the reads were re-called with MiXCR into one record per CDR3 protein. The profile shows approximately 550,000 distinct CDR3 sequences, 16% of them singletons. The material sequenced was CD8+ T cells from PBMCs. All receptors derive from a human donor in good health (CMV status not recorded). Some clones in this sample may be carry-over from other donors' samples.

This clonotype appeared a single time. The chain joins TRBV6-6 to TRBJ1-2; perhaps TRBD1 as D (5 bases). There are 15 residues in the CDR3. Germline V gives CDR1 MNHNY, CDR2 SVGAGI (reference sequence). Trimming took 9 bases from V and 2 from J, leaving 19 bases between them. In nucleotides, the CDR3 is TGTGCCAGAAGCCCACCCGGGGCGGGGAACTATGGCTACACCTTC. Amino acids: CARSPPGAGNYGYTF.

This clonotype was detected only once. The conserved phenylalanine or tryptophan normally closing the CDR3 is absent here, so this likely arose from a read error. The V call is TRBV7-2, the J call TRBJ2-3; no firm D call. This CDR3 is built from 18 residues. Germline V gives CDR1 SGHTA, CDR2 FQGNSA. The CDR3 reads CASSFPVALTESTDTQYL. The CDR3 DNA sequence: TGTGCAAGCAGCTTTCCTGTGGCCCTGACGGAAAGCACAGATACGCAGTATTTA.

The gene calls are TRBV11-1 and TRBJ2-2; D is undetermined. This CDR3 comprises 15 residues. The V end was cut by 5 bases, the J end by 8 bases, with 18 bases between. Germline values: CDR1 SGHAT, CDR2 FQDESV (reference sequence). CDR3 nucleotide sequence: TGTGCCAGCAGCCCCGGCAATCCTGTCAGGGGGGAGCTGTTTTTT. The encoded protein is CASSPGNPVRGELFF.

The gene calls are TRBV7-3 and TRBJ1-5, with 7 bases fitting TRBD1. The CDR3 runs 18 residues. Germline CDR1 and CDR2: SGHTA and FQGTGA. V shed 6 bases and J 15 bases; nucleotides not matched to a gene: 29. CDR3 amino acids: CASSYSTGKKTKNKPTHF. In nucleotides, the CDR3 is TGTGCCAGCAGTTACTCGACAGGGAAGAAAACTAAAAATAAGCCCACGCATTTT.

About this clonotype: A much larger clone lies one base from this, so it may be a read error. The chain joins TRBV4-1 to TRBJ2-3, with TRBD2 identical over 10 bases. CDR3 length: 15 residues. The V gene's germline CDR1 is MGHRA and CDR2 YSYEKL. J lost 1 base, V lost 7 bases, and 5 bases had no gene match. CDR3 bases: TGCGCCAGCATCATAGCGGGGGGCGGCACAGATACGCAGTATTTT. The encoded protein is CASIIAGGGTDTQYF.

This rearrangement joins TRBV6-6 to TRBJ2-2, with D perhaps given as TRBD1 or TRBD2 (7 bases each). The germline CDR1 and CDR2 sequences are MNHNY and SVGAGI (reference sequence). The CDR3 covers 14 residues. The V and J ends lost 4 bases and 6 bases respectively, with 12 bases between them. CDR3 sequence (DNA): TGTGCCAGCAGTTGGGAGGGGGCCCCCGGGGAGCTGTTTTTT. It yields the protein CASSWEGAPGELFF.

This clonotype appeared many times. The chain combines TRBV18 with TRBJ2-3; D is perhaps TRBD1 (6 bases). CDR1 and CDR2 (germline): KGHSH, LQKENI. The CDR3 has 14 amino acids. The V and J ends lost 3 bases and 2 bases respectively, with 9 bases between them. The CDR3 reads CASSPTGNTDTQYF. The CDR3 DNA sequence: TGTGCCAGCTCACCTACAGGGAACACAGATACGCAGTATTTT.

This clonotype was recorded many times. V usage is TRBV6-1 and J usage is TRBJ1-6; D might be TRBD1 (5 bases). The germline V and J ends were trimmed by 0 bases and 0 bases, with 9 bases remaining between them. The CDR3 contains 17 residues. The germline gives CDR1 MNHNS, CDR2 SASEGT. In DNA, the CDR3 is TGTGCCAGCAGTGAAGCTGGACAAAGCTCCTATAATTCACCCCTCCACTTT. This gives the protein CASSEAGQSSYNSPLHF.

The chain links TRBV9 to TRBJ2-7; D is uncertain. Germline CDR1 is SGDLS and CDR2 is YYNGEE. Trimming took off 0 bases at V and 6 bases at J, with 7 bases between the two ends. The length of the CDR3 is 12 residues. The CDR3 reads CASSVDQGEQYF. CDR3 DNA: TGTGCCAGCAGCGTAGATCAAGGCGAGCAGTACTTC. Together with reference TRBV9 and TRBJ2-7, the CDR3 gives the full variable domain: DSGVTQTPKHLITATGQRVTLRCSPRSGDLSVYWYQQSLDQGLQFLIQYYNGEERAKGNILERFSAQQFPDLHSELNLSSLELGDSALYFCASSVDQGEQYFGPGTRLTVT.